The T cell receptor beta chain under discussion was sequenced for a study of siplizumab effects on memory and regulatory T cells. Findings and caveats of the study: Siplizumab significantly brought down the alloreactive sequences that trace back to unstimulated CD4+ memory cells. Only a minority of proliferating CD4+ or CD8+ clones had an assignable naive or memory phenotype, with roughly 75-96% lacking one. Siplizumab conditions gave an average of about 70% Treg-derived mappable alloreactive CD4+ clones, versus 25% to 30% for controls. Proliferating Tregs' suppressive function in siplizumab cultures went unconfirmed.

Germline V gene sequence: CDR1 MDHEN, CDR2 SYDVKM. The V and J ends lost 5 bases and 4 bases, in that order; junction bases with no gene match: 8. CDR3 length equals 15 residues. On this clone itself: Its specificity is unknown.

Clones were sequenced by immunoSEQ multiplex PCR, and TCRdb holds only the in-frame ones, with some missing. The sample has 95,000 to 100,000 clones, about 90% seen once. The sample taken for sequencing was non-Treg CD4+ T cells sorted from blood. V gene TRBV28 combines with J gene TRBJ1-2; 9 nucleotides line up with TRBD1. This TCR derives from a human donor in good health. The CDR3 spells CASSEGQGFVYGYTF. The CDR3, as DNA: TGTGCCAGCAGTGAGGGACAGGGATTTGTCTATGGCTACACCTTC.